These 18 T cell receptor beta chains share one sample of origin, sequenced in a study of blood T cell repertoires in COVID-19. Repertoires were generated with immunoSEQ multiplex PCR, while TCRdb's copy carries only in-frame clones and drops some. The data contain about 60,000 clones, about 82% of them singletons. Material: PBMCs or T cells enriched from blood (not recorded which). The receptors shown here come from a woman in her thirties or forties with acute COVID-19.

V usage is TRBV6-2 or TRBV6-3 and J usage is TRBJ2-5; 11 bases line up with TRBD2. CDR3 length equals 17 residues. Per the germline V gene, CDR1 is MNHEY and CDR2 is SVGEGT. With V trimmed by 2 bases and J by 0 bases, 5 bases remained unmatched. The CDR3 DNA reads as TGTGCCAGCAGTTACCCGTCGACTAGCGGGGACCAAGAGACCCAGTACTTC. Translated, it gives CASSYPSTSGDQETQYF.

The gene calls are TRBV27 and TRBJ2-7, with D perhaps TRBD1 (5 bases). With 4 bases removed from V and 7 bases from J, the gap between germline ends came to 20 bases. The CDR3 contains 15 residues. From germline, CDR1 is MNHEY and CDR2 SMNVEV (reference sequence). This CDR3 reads CASSSPSGSSYEQYV. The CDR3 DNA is TGTGCCAGCAGTTCCCCTTCAGGGTCCTCTTATGAGCAGTACGTC.

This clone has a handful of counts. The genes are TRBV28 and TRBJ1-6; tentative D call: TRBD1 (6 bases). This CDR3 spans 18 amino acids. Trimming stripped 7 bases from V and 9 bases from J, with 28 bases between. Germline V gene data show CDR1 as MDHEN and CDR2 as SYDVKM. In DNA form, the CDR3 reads TGTGCCAGCAAACCCCTGGGGACACCTTTTTCCACGACTTCACCCCTCCACTTT. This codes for CASKPLGTPFSTTSPLHF.

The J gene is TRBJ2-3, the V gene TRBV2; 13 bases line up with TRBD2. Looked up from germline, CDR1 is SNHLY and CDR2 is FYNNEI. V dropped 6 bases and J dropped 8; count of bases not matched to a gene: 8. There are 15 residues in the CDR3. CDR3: CASSWTSGSQGTQYF. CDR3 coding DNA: TGTGCCAGCAGCTGGACTAGCGGGAGTCAGGGTACGCAGTATTTT.

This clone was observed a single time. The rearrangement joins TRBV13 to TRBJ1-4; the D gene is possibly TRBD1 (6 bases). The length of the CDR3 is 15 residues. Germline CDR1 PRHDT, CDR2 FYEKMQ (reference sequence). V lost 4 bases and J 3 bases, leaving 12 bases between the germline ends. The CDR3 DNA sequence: TGTGCCAGCAGCTCCAACAGGGTTTCTAATGAAAAACTGTTTTTT. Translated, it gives CASSSNRVSNEKLFF.

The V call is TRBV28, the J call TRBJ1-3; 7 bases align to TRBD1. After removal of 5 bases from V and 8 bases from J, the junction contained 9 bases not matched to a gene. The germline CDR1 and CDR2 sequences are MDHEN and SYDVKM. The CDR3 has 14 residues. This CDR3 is CASSTEGRGYTIYF. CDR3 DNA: TGTGCCAGCAGTACGGAGGGCAGGGGGTACACCATATATTTT.

The DNA of the CDR3 is TGTGCCAGCAGCTTAGCCGGTAGTCAGCCCCAGCATTTT. Amino acid sequence: CASSLAGSQPQHF. The rearrangement links TRBV11-2 to TRBJ1-5, with D uncertain. CDR3 length: 13 residues. Trimming stripped 1 base from V and 6 bases from J, with 7 bases between. Germline values: CDR1 SGHAT, CDR2 FQNNGV.

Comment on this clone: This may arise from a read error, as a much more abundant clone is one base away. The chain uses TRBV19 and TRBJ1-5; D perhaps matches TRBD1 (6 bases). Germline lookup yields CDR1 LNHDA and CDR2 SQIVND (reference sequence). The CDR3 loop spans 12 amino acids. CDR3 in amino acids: CASSRGSQLQHF. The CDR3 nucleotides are TGTGCCAGCTCCAGGGGTAGTCAGCTCCAGCATTTT.

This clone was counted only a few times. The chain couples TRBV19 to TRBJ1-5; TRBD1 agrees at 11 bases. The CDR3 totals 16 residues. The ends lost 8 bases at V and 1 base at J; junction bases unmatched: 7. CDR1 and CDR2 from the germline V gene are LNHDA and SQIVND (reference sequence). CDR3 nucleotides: TGTGCCAGTGGACAGGGGGCGAGTAAGAGCAATCAGCCCCAGCATTTT. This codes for CASGQGASKSNQPQHF.

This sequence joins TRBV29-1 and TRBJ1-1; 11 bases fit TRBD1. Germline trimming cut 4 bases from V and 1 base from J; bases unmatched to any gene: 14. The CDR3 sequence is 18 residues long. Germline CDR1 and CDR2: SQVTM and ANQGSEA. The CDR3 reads CSVVGIQDRGRKNTEAFF. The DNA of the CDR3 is TGCAGCGTTGTGGGGATCCAGGACAGGGGGCGAAAGAACACTGAAGCTTTCTTT.

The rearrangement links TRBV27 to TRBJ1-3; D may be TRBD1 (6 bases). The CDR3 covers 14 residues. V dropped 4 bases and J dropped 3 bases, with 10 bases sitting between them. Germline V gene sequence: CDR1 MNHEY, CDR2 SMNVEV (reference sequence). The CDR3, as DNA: TGTGCCAGCAGTTATTCAGGGGTTGGAAACACCATATATTTT. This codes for CASSYSGVGNTIYF.

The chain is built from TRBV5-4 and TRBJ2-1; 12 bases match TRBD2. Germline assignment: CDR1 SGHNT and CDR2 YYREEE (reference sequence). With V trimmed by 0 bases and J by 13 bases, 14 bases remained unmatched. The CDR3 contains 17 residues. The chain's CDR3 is CASSLVGTSGRRGQQFF. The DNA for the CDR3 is TGTGCCAGCAGCTTGGTAGGGACTAGCGGGCGAAGGGGCCAACAGTTCTTC.

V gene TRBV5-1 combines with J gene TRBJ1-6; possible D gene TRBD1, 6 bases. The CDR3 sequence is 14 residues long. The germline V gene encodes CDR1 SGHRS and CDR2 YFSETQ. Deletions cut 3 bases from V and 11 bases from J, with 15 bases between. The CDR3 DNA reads TGCGCCAGCAGCTCGGACAGCCAACGTCCACCCCTCCACTTT. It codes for CASSSDSQRPPLHF. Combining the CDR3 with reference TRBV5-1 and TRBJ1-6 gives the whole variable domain KAGVTQTPRYLIKTRGQQVTLSCSPISGHRSVSWYQQTPGQGLQFLFEYFSETQRNKGNFPGRFSGRQFSNSRSEMNVSTLELGDSALYLCASSSDSQRPPLHFGNGTRLTVT.

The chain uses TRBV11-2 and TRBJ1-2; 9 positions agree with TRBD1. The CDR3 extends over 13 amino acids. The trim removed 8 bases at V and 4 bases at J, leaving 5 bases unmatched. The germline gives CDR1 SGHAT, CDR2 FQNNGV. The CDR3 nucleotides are TGTGCCAGCCTGGGACAGGGCCCCTATGGCTACACCTTC. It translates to CASLGQGPYGYTF.

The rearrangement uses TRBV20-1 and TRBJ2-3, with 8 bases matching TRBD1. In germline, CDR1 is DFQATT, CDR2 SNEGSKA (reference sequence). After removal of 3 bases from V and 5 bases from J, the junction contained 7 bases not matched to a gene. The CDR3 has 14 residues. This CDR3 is CSASSGDRLDTQYF. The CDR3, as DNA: TGCAGTGCTAGTTCGGGGGACAGGCTAGATACGCAGTATTTT.

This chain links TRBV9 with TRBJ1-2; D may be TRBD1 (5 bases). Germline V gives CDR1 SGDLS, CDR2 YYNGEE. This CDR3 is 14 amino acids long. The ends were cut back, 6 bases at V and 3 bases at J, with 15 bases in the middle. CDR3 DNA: TGTGCCAGCAAGCCGGTGGGGGAGGACTATGGCTACACCTTC. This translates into CASKPVGEDYGYTF.

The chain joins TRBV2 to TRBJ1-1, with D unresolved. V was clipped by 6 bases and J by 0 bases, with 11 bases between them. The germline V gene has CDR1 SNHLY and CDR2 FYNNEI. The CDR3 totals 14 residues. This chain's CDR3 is CASSLEGVNTEAFF. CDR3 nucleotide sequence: TGTGCCAGCAGCCTCGAAGGAGTGAACACTGAAGCTTTCTTT.

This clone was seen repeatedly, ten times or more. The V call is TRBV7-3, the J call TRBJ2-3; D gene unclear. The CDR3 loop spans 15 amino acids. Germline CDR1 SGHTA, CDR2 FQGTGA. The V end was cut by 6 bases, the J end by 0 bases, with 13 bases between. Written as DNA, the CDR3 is TGTGCCAGCAGTGCAATCGGGTCTAGCACAGATACGCAGTATTTT. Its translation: CASSAIGSSTDTQYF.